Each of the 10 T cell receptor beta chains below was sequenced from the same sample in a study of blood T cell repertoires in COVID-19. The repertoire was sequenced with immunoSEQ multiplex PCR; TCRdb's copy has only in-frame clones and lacks some. The sample holds tens of thousands of clones; about nine tenths are singletons and the top ten take over 35%. Sequenced: peripheral blood. The source of these receptors is a human donor in a cohort sampled during active COVID-19.

The V gene is TRBV6-4, the J gene TRBJ1-1; no definite D call. Deletions cut 5 bases from V and 2 bases from J, with 12 bases between. Germline V gives CDR1 MRHNA, CDR2 SNTAGT. This CDR3 comprises 14 residues. CDR3 sequence reads: CASSPSSSNTEAFF. CDR3 sequence (DNA): TGTGCCAGCAGTCCCTCTTCCTCCAACACTGAAGCTTTCTTT.

The chain carries TRBV5-6 and TRBJ1-6; D unclear. V was cut by 0 bases and J by 9 bases, with 13 bases left in between. CDR1 is SGHDT, CDR2 YYEEEE, per germline. The CDR3 runs 15 residues. The CDR3 coding sequence is TGTGCCAGCAGCTTGGCCCGGGGAGTCGGTTCACCCCTCCACTTT. It yields the protein CASSLARGVGSPLHF.

V and J are TRBV5-1 and TRBJ1-1; a weak D match, TRBD1 (5 bases). This CDR3 contains 14 residues. Trimming shortened V by 0 bases and J by 6 bases, and 12 bases separated the two germline ends. CDR1 and CDR2 from the germline V gene are SGHRS and YFSETQ. The CDR3: CASSLGGQGAEAFF. The CDR3, as DNA: TGCGCCAGCAGCTTGGGGGGTCAGGGCGCTGAAGCTTTCTTT.

The chain has TRBV5-8 and TRBJ1-2; D remains ambiguous. CDR3 length: 15 amino acids. The V gene lost 2 bases and the J gene lost 0 bases, with 11 bases spanning the gap. Germline assignment: CDR1 SGHTS and CDR2 YDEGEE. The CDR3 region is CASSFDASANYGYTF. CDR3 sequence (DNA): TGTGCCAGCAGCTTTGACGCCAGCGCTAACTATGGCTACACCTTC.

The chain employs TRBV6-2 or TRBV6-3 and TRBJ2-2, with D possibly TRBD1 on 6 matching bases. The CDR3 totals 17 residues. Trimming removed 0 bases from V and 7 bases from J, with 18 bases in between. Germline V lookup: CDR1 MNHEY, CDR2 SVGEGT. CDR3 sequence: CASSYSQGGVLYGELFF. CDR3 nucleotide sequence: TGTGCCAGCAGTTACTCACAGGGTGGGGTCCTCTACGGGGAGCTGTTTTTT.

The chain links TRBV5-1 to TRBJ2-5; 9 positions agree with TRBD1. Germline-derived CDR1 and CDR2 are SGHRS and YFSETQ. CDR3 size: 15 residues. J was trimmed by 5 bases and V by 3 bases; bases with no gene match: 8. The CDR3, as DNA: TGCGCCAGCAGCTGGGGGACAGGGATGCAGGAGACCCAGTACTTC. Its protein is CASSWGTGMQETQYF.

The rearrangement joins TRBV5-5 to TRBJ2-3; D ambiguous. V was cut by 2 bases and J by 1 base, with 8 bases left in between. CDR1 is SGHKS, CDR2 YYEKEE, per germline (reference sequence). There are 14 residues in the CDR3. CDR3 DNA sequence: TGTGCCAGCAGCTTTATGTCGGGCACAGATACGCAGTATTTT. Translated: CASSFMSGTDTQYF.

This chain connects TRBV5-4 to TRBJ2-6; D unclear. Looked up from germline, CDR1 is SGHNT and CDR2 is YYREEE (reference sequence). V was cut by 2 bases and J by 0 bases, with 12 bases left in between. This CDR3 is built from 17 residues. Here the CDR3 reads CASSLINSDSGANVLTF. Written as DNA, the CDR3 is TGTGCCAGCAGCTTAATAAACTCCGACTCTGGGGCCAACGTCCTGACTTTC.

This chain connects TRBV7-9 to TRBJ2-2; no clear D gene. Trimming removed 5 bases from V and 6 bases from J, with 16 bases in between. The CDR3 contains 15 residues. The germline CDR1 and CDR2 sequences are SEHNR and FQNEAQ (reference sequence). Written as DNA, the CDR3 is TGTGCCAGCAGCCCATACCTCGGGTCGGCCGGGGAGCTGTTTTTT. Its protein product is CASSPYLGSAGELFF.

The rearrangement joins TRBV28 to TRBJ1-4; no clear D. In germline, CDR1 is MDHEN, CDR2 SYDVKM. The CDR3 has 12 residues. Trimming pared 3 bases from V and 7 bases from J, leaving 6 bases between. In nucleotides, the CDR3 is TGTGCCAGCAGTTTTTTGCGTGAAAAACTGTTTTTT. Translation: CASSFLREKLFF.